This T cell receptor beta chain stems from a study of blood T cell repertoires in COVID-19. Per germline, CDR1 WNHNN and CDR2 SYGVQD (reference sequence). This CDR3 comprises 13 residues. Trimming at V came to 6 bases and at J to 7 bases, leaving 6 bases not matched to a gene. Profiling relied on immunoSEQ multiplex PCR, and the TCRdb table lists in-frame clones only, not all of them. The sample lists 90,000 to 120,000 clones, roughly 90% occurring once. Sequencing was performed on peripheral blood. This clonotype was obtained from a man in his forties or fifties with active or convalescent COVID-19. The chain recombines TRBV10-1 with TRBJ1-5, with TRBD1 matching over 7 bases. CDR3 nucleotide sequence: TGCGCCAGCAGCGCTACAGGGGTCCAGCCCCAGCATTTT. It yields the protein CASSATGVQPQHF.